The 8 T cell receptor beta chains reported below all come from one sample, sequenced in a study of blood T cell repertoires in COVID-19. Sequencing used immunoSEQ multiplex PCR; TCRdb keeps in-frame clones, though not all of them. The table has about 300,000 clones, approximately 89% seen once; the top ten hold over 1.5%. The sequencing sample was made of peripheral blood. Receptor source: a woman aged 25 to 45 with COVID-19, enrolled during active disease.

The table lists this clone with a count of one. In nucleotides, the CDR3 is TGTGCCAGCAGTCTTACGACAGGGGTTAATTCACCCCTCCACTTT. Translation gives CASSLTTGVNSPLHF. The chain carries TRBV5-5 and TRBJ1-6; 8 bases fit TRBD1. V lost 5 bases and J lost 6; bases outside the gene matches: 7. From germline, CDR1 is SGHKS and CDR2 YYEKEE (reference sequence). This CDR3 has 15 residues.

This sequence joins TRBV3-1 (or the pseudogene TRBV3-2) and TRBJ2-2, with D possibly being TRBD1 (7 bases). Looked up from germline, CDR1 is LGHDT and CDR2 is YNNKEL (reference sequence). V was clipped by 7 bases and J by 2 bases, with 14 bases between them. This CDR3 has 15 amino acids. CDR3 in amino acids: CASTPQGGNTGELFF. Written as DNA, the CDR3 is TGTGCCAGCACTCCTCAGGGGGGCAACACCGGGGAGCTGTTTTTT.

The chain uses TRBV28 and TRBJ1-5; D may be TRBD1 (6 bases). There are 15 residues in the CDR3. V dropped 5 bases and J dropped 3 bases, with 14 bases sitting between them. Germline values: CDR1 MDHEN, CDR2 SYDVKM. In DNA form, the CDR3 reads TGTGCCAGCAGTCCGCCGGACAGAATCAATCAGCCCCAGCATTTT. Translated, it gives CASSPPDRINQPQHF. Supplemented by reference TRBV28 and TRBJ1-5, the full variable domain reads DVKVTQSSRYLVKRTGEKVFLECVQDMDHENMFWYRQDPGLGLRLIYFSYDVKMKEKGDIPEGYSVSREKKERFSLILESASTNQTSMYLCASSPPDRINQPQHFGDGTRLSIL.

The V gene is TRBV3-1 (or the pseudogene TRBV3-2), the J gene TRBJ2-7; 10 bases map to TRBD2. This CDR3 has 18 residues. Per the germline V gene, CDR1 is LGHDT and CDR2 is YNNKEL (reference sequence). The junction had 10 bases not matched to a gene; V was cut back by 0 bases and J by 2 bases. For the CDR3, the DNA is TGTGCCAGCAGCCAAGATAGAGGAGGACTAGCGGACACCTACGAGCAGTACTTC. Protein product: CASSQDRGGLADTYEQYF.

This rearrangement joins TRBV10-3 to TRBJ1-2, with D unresolved. Trimming left V 1 base short and J 6 bases short, with 9 bases between. Germline lookup yields CDR1 ENHRY and CDR2 SYGVKD. The CDR3 contains 13 residues. CDR3 amino acids: CAISEFEADGYTF. CDR3 in DNA: TGTGCCATCAGTGAGTTTGAAGCGGATGGCTACACCTTC.

This clone came up once. CDR3 amino acids: CASSNTGGGRNEQFF. The CDR3 DNA sequence: TGTGCCAGCAGTAATACAGGGGGGGGTAGAAATGAGCAGTTCTTC. The V call is TRBV6-5, the J call TRBJ2-1, with D possibly TRBD1 on 8 matching bases. Trimming shortened V by 5 bases and J by 7 bases, and 18 bases separated the two germline ends. The CDR3 contains 15 residues. Germline assignment: CDR1 MNHEY and CDR2 SVGAGI.

J is TRBJ2-1 and V is TRBV4-2, with TRBD2 identical over 10 bases. The V gene's germline CDR1 is LGHNA and CDR2 YNFKEQ. V trimming: 5 bases; J trimming: 8 bases; junction bases outside the gene matches: 9. This CDR3 spans 15 amino acids. CDR3 region: CASSSRAGGLDEQFF. In nucleotides, the CDR3 is TGTGCCAGCAGCTCGAGAGCGGGGGGGTTGGATGAGCAGTTCTTC.

The chain carries TRBV7-9 and TRBJ1-3, with 8 bases identical to TRBD1. CDR1 is SEHNR, CDR2 FQNEAQ, per germline (reference sequence). The CDR3 is 17 amino acids. Trimming cost V 2 bases and J 2 bases; bases outside gene matches: 8. CDR3: CASSLFAQDRAGNTIYF. CDR3 coding DNA: TGTGCCAGCAGCTTATTCGCCCAGGACAGGGCTGGAAACACCATATATTTT. The whole variable domain, remainder taken from reference TRBV7-9 and TRBJ1-3, is DTGVSQNPRHKITKRGQNVTFRCDPISEHNRLYWYRQTLGQGPEFLTYFQNEAQLEKSRLLSDRFSAERPKGSFSTLEIQRTEQGDSAMYLCASSLFAQDRAGNTIYFGEGSWLTVV.